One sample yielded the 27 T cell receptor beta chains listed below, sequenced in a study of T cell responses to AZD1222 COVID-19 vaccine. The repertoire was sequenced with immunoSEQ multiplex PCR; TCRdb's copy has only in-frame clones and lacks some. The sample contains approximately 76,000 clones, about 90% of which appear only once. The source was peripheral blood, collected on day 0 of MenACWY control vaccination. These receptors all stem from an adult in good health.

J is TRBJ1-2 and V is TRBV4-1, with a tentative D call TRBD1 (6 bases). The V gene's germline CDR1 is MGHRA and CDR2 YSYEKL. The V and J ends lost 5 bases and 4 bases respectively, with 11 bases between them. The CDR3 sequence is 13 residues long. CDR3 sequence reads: CASSVPGAYGYTF. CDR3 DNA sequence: TGCGCCAGCAGCGTCCCGGGGGCCTATGGCTACACCTTC.

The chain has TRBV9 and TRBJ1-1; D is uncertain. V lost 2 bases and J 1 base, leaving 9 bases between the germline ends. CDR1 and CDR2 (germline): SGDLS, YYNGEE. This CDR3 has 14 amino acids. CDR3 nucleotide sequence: TGTGCCAGCAGCGTCAACGCGGGGAACACTGAAGCTTTCTTT. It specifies CASSVNAGNTEAFF.

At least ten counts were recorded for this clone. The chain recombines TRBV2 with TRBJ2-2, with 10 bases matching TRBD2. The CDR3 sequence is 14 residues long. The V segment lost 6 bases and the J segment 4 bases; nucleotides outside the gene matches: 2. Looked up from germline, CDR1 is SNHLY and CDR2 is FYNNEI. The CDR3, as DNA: TGTGCCAGCAGCCAGCGGGAGGGCACCGGGGAGCTGTTTTTT. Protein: CASSQREGTGELFF. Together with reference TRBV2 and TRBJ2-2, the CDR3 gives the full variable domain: EPEVTQTPSHQVTQMGQEVILRCVPISNHLYFYWYRQILGQKVEFLVSFYNNEISEKSEIFDDQFSVERPDGSNFTLKIRSTKLEDSAMYFCASSQREGTGELFFGEGSRLTVL.

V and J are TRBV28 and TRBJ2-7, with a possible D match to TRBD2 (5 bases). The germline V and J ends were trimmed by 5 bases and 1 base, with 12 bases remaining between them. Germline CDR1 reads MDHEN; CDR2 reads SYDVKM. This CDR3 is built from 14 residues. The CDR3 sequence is CASSALRVSYEQYF. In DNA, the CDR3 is TGTGCCAGCAGTGCGCTGAGGGTTTCCTACGAGCAGTACTTC.

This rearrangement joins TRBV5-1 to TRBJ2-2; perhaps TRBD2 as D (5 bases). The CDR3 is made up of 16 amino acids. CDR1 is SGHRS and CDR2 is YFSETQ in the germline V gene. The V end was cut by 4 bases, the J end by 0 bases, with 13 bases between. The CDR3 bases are TGCGCCAGCAGCAGTGGTGTAGCGACGAACACCGGGGAGCTGTTTTTT. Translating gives CASSSGVATNTGELFF.

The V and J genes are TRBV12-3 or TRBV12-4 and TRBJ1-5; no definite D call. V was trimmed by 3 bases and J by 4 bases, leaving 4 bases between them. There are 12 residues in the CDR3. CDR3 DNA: TGTGCCAGCAGTTTTGGGAATCAGCCCCAGCATTTT. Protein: CASSFGNQPQHF.

DNA of the CDR3: TGTGCCAGCAGCCCTCGGACTAGCGGGAGTTTGGACGAGCAGTACTTC. Amino acid sequence: CASSPRTSGSLDEQYF. The chain couples TRBV3-1 (or the pseudogene TRBV3-2) to TRBJ2-7, with TRBD2 identical over 13 bases. The length of the CDR3 is 16 residues. CDR1 is LGHDT, CDR2 YNNKEL, per germline (reference sequence). V lost 4 bases, J lost 5 bases, and 8 bases stayed unmatched.

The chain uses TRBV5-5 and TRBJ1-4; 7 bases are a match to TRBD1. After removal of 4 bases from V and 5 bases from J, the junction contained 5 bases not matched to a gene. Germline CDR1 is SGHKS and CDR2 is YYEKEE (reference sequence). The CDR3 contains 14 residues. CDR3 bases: TGTGCCAGCAGCACGGGACAGTGGAATGAAAAACTGTTTTTT. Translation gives CASSTGQWNEKLFF. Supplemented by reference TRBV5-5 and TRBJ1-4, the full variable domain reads DAGVTQSPTHLIKTRGQQVTLRCSPISGHKSVSWYQQVLGQGPQFIFQYYEKEERGRGNFPDRFSARQFPNYSSELNVNALLLGDSALYLCASSTGQWNEKLFFGSGTQLSVL.

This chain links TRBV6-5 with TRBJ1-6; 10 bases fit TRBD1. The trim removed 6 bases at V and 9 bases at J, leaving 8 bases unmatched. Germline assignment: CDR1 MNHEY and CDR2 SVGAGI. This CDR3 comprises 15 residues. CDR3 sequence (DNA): TGTGCCAGCAGGGAGCCGGGACAGGGGTTTTCACCCCTCCACTTT. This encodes CASREPGQGFSPLHF.

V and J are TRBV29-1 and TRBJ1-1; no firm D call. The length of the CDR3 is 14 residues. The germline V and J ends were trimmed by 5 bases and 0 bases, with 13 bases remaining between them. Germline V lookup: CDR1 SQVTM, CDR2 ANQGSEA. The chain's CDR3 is CSVRGPFMNTEAFF. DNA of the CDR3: TGCAGCGTTAGAGGGCCCTTCATGAACACTGAAGCTTTCTTT.

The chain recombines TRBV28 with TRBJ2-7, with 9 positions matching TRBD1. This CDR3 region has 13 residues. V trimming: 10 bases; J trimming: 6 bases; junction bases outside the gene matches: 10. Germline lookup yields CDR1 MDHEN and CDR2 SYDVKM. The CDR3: CATSEGQGSEQYF. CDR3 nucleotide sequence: TGTGCCACCAGCGAAGGACAGGGGAGCGAGCAGTACTTC.

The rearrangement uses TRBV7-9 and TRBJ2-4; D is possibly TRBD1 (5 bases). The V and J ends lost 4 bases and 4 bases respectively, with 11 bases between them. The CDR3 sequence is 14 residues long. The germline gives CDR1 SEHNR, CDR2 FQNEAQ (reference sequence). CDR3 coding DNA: TGTGCCAGCAGCTCCCAGGGTGGTAAAAACATTCAGTACTTC. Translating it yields CASSSQGGKNIQYF. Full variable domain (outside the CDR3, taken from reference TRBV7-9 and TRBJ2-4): DTGVSQNPRHKITKRGQNVTFRCDPISEHNRLYWYRQTLGQGPEFLTYFQNEAQLEKSRLLSDRFSAERPKGSFSTLEIQRTEQGDSAMYLCASSSQGGKNIQYFGAGTRLSVL.

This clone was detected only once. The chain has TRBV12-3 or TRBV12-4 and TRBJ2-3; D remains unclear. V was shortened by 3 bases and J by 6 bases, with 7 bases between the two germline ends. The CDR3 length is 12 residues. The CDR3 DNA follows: TGTGCCAGCAGTTTTCAGGAGGATACGCAGTATTTT. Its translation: CASSFQEDTQYF.

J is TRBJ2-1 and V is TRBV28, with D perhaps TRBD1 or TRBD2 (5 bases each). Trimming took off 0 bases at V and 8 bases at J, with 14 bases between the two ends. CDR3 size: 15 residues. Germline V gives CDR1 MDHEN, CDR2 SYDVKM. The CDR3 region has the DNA TGTGCCAGCAGTTTATGGGCTATGGGGCGGGATGAGCAGTTCTTC. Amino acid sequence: CASSLWAMGRDEQFF.

The chain's CDR3 is CASSYSRTLGEKLFF. The CDR3 nucleotides read TGTGCCAGCAGTTACTCGAGGACACTGGGGGAAAAACTGTTTTTT. This chain joins TRBV6-5 and TRBJ1-4; D is perhaps TRBD1 (5 bases). V gave up 0 bases and J gave up 8 bases, with 13 bases separating them. Germline CDR1 and CDR2: MNHEY and SVGAGI. The CDR3 extends over 15 amino acids.

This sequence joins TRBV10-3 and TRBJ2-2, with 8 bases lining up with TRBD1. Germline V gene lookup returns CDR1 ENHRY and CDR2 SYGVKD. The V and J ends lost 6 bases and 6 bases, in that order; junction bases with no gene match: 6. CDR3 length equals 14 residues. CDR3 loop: CAIRGQVLAGELFF. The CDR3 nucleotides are TGTGCCATCAGGGGACAGGTCCTAGCCGGGGAGCTGTTTTTT.

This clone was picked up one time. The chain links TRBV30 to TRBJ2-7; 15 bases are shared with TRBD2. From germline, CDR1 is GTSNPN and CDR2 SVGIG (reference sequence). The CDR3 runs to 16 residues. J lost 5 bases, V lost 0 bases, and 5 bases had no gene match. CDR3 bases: TGTGCCTGGAGTGTGGGGACTAGCGGGAGGCCCGACGAGCAGTACTTC. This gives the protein CAWSVGTSGRPDEQYF.

CDR3 coding DNA: TGTGCCAGCAGTTTTCCCGGGACAGAGATCTATGGCTACACCTTC. Translating gives CASSFPGTEIYGYTF. The chain combines TRBV28 with TRBJ1-2, with 7 bases lining up with TRBD1. The CDR3 spans 15 residues. Germline lookup yields CDR1 MDHEN and CDR2 SYDVKM. J was trimmed by 4 bases and V by 3 bases; bases with no gene match: 8.

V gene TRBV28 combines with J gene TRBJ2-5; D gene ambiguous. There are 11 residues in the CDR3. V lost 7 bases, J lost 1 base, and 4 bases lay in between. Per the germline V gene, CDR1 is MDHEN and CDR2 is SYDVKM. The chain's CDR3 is CASISQETQYF. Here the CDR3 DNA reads TGTGCCAGCATCAGCCAAGAGACCCAGTACTTC. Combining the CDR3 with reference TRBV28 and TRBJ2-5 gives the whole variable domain DVKVTQSSRYLVKRTGEKVFLECVQDMDHENMFWYRQDPGLGLRLIYFSYDVKMKEKGDIPEGYSVSREKKERFSLILESASTNQTSMYLCASISQETQYFGPGTRLLVL.

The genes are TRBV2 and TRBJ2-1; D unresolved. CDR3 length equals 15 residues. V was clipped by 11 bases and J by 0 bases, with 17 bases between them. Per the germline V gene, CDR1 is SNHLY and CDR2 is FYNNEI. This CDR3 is CAVPSPRSSYNEQFF. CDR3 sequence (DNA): TGTGCCGTGCCAAGCCCCCGAAGCTCCTACAATGAGCAGTTCTTC.

CDR3 nucleotides: TGTGCCAGCAGCCCCGGGACTAGCGGGAGTGTGAGCACAGATACGCAGTATTTT. Amino acids: CASSPGTSGSVSTDTQYF. The chain is built from TRBV9 and TRBJ2-3, with 14 nucleotides matching TRBD2. Per germline, CDR1 SGDLS and CDR2 YYNGEE. J was trimmed by 0 bases and V by 4 bases; bases with no gene match: 7. The CDR3 totals 18 residues. Variable domain in full (rest from reference TRBV9 and TRBJ2-3): DSGVTQTPKHLITATGQRVTLRCSPRSGDLSVYWYQQSLDQGLQFLIQYYNGEERAKGNILERFSAQQFPDLHSELNLSSLELGDSALYFCASSPGTSGSVSTDTQYFGPGTRLTVL.

The CDR3 is CASSYSVVTEAFF. As DNA, the CDR3 is TGTGCCAGCAGTTACTCCGTGGTCACTGAAGCTTTCTTT. The V call is TRBV6-5, the J call TRBJ1-1; D not resolved. Germline CDR1 MNHEY, CDR2 SVGAGI. This CDR3 is built from 13 residues. The V end was cut by 0 bases, the J end by 4 bases, with 6 bases between.

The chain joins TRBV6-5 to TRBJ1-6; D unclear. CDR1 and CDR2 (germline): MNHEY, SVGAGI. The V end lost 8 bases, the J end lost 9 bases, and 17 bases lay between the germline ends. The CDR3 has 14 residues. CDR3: CASRRTMPGSPLHF. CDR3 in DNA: TGTGCCAGCCGCCGGACTATGCCGGGTTCACCCCTCCACTTT.

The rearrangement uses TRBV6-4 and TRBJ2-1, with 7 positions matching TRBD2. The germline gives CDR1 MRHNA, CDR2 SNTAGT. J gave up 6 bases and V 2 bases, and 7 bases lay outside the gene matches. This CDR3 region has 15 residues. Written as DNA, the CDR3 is TGTGCCAGCAGTGACAAGGGCGGGAGTGTCAATGAGCAGTTCTTC. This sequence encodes CASSDKGGSVNEQFF.

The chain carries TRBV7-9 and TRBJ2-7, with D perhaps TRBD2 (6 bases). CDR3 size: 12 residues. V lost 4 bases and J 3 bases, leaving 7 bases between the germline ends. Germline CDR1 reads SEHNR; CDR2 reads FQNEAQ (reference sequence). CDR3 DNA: TGTGCCAGCAGCTCGGACTACTACGAGCAGTACTTC. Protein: CASSSDYYEQYF.

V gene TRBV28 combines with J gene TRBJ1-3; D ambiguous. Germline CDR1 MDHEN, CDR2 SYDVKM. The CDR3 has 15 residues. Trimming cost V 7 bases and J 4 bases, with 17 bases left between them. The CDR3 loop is CASTTQRAQGNTIYF. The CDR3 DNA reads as TGTGCCAGCACCACACAGAGGGCGCAAGGAAACACCATATATTTT.

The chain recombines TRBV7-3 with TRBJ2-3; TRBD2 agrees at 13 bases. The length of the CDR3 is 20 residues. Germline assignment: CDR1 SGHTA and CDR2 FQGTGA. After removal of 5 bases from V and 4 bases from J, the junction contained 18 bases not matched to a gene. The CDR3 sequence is CASSLPGTPGLAGVADTQYF. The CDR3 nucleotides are TGTGCCAGCAGCCTACCCGGGACACCTGGACTAGCGGGAGTGGCAGATACGCAGTATTTT.